Following are 7 T cell receptor beta chains from one sample sequenced in a study of shared clonotypes between healthy human individuals (dated by TCRdb to between 2020 and 2021). The library was prepared using the immunoSEQ multiplex PCR assay. In its TCRdb copy, this immuneACCESS table keeps in-frame sequences only and misses some clones. Where compared with another copy, unresolved V genes explain less than half of these, and the others have no known cause. For this sample there are 2,100,000 or so clones; approximately 95% appear just once. Jointly, the top ten make up around 0.13% of the sample. The material sequenced was naive CD4+ T cells sorted from blood. The meaning of the sample's cell subset or site label: CD45RA+ positively selected. The source is a young man in good health.

The genes are TRBV2 and TRBJ1-1; D is unclear. The germline V gene has CDR1 SNHLY and CDR2 FYNNEI. The CDR3 runs 13 residues. The V end was cut by 6 bases, the J end by 4 bases, with 12 bases between. The CDR3 spells CASSPERVTEAFF. CDR3 DNA sequence: TGTGCCAGCAGCCCCGAGAGGGTCACTGAAGCTTTCTTT.

The J gene is TRBJ2-1, the V gene TRBV6-1; 7 bases fit TRBD1. J gave up 7 bases and V 3 bases, and 9 bases lay outside the gene matches. The germline V gene has CDR1 MNHNS and CDR2 SASEGT. The CDR3 spans 15 residues. The CDR3 protein is CASSDRGGAGNEQFF. For the CDR3, the DNA is TGTGCCAGCAGTGATCGAGGGGGCGCCGGAAATGAGCAGTTCTTC.

The chain recombines TRBV10-2 with TRBJ2-1; D unclear. Per germline, CDR1 WSHSY and CDR2 SAAADI. CDR3 length equals 13 residues. Trimming shortened V by 6 bases and J by 9 bases, and 15 bases separated the two germline ends. The CDR3 here is CASRAPTLVEQFF. CDR3 nucleotide sequence: TGCGCCAGCAGGGCCCCTACACTGGTTGAGCAGTTCTTC.

The CDR3 sequence: CAGGGTSAQETQYF. The CDR3 bases are TGTGCCGGAGGAGGGACTAGCGCCCAAGAGACCCAGTACTTC. The J gene is TRBJ2-5, the V gene TRBV30; TRBD2 matches at 10 bases. The junction had 7 bases not matched to a gene; V was cut back by 8 bases and J by 1 base. The CDR3 is made up of 14 amino acids. CDR1 is GTSNPN and CDR2 is SVGIG in the germline V gene (reference sequence).

This chain uses TRBV30 with TRBJ2-5, with D maybe TRBD1 (6 bases). Germline CDR1 is GTSNPN and CDR2 is SVGIG (reference sequence). The V end was cut by 4 bases, the J end by 7 bases, with 16 bases between. The CDR3 has 13 amino acids. The chain's CDR3 is CAWTDPQGGTQYF. CDR3 in DNA: TGTGCCTGGACCGACCCACAGGGTGGGACCCAGTACTTC.

V gene TRBV5-1 combines with J gene TRBJ1-3, with 9 bases lining up with TRBD1. The CDR3 spans 17 residues. Germline values: CDR1 SGHRS, CDR2 YFSETQ. Trimming at V came to 6 bases and at J to 4 bases, leaving 14 bases not matched to a gene. DNA for the CDR3: TGCGCCAGCACCTCTGGTGGGGACAGGGTTACCGGAAACACCATATATTTT. Protein: CASTSGGDRVTGNTIYF.

The chain employs TRBV19 and TRBJ2-7; no firm D call. CDR3 length: 13 amino acids. Germline V lookup: CDR1 LNHDA, CDR2 SQIVND (reference sequence). The V end was cut by 2 bases, the J end by 3 bases, with 8 bases between. The CDR3 DNA reads as TGTGCCAGTAGTATATACTGGGGCTACGAGCAGTACTTC. Residues: CASSIYWGYEQYF.